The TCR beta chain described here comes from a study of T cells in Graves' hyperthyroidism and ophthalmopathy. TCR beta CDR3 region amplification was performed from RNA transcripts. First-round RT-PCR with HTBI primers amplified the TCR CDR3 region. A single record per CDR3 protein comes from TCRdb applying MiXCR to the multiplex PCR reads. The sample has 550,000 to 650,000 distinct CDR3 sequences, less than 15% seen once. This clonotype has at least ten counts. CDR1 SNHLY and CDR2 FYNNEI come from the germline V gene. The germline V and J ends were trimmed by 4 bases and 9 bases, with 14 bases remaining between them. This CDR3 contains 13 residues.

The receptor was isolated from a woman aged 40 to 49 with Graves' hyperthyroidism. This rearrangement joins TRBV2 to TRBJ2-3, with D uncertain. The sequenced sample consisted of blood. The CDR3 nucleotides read TGTGCCAGCAGTGGGGGTTTTGGGAAAACGCAGTATTTT. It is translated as CASSGGFGKTQYF.